Here is one TCR beta chain with its context. As yet, its antigen is unknown. The record originates from a study of T-cell memory formation after mild COVID-19. One entry per CDR3 protein results from TCRdb running MiXCR on the 5' RACE reads. This sample has 150,000 to 200,000 distinct CDR3 sequences, with around a tenth found just once. This CDR3 region has 14 residues. Germline V gives CDR1 MNHEY, CDR2 SVGAGI. Trimming stripped 2 bases from V and 6 bases from J, with 13 bases between. Whole-study results and caveats: Balance between CD4 and CD8 was seen in clones contracting day 15 to 85, and a CD4+ lean was seen in later expanders.

The source of this sequence is a man between 18 and 35 years old who had mild COVID-19 (a few samples of this study predate the infection). Cell type and time point are not known. This chain uses TRBV6-5 with TRBJ1-1; D not certain. The sample comprised PBMCs or a T cell subset sorted from them (not recorded which). DNA of the CDR3: TGTGCCAGCAGTTACCAGCCGGGAACCGCTGAAGCTTTCTTT. It is translated as CASSYQPGTAEAFF.